The rows below give T cell receptor beta chains drawn from one sample of a study of T-cell memory formation after mild COVID-19. In TCRdb, the 5' RACE reads were re-called with MiXCR into one record per CDR3 protein. The data hold 280,000 or so distinct CDR3 sequences, with around 8% observed a single time. Sequencing used PBMCs or a T cell subset sorted from them (not recorded which). The receptors derive from a man younger than 35 who had mild COVID-19 (a few samples of this study predate the infection). Cell type and time point are not known. CDR3s include the opening cysteine and the closing phenylalanine or tryptophan. Each record gives: J gene, D gene, clone size, V gene, CDR3 protein, CDR3 DNA. D genes are given only for firm matches. Clone size, where shown, is once, few, many, or a class for clones that have expanded.

j_gene: TRBJ1-4; d_gene: -; abundance: few; v_gene: TRBV5-1; CDR3aa: CASSPPGGLLNEKLFF; CDR3nt: TGCGCCAGCAGCCCGCCCGGCGGACTACTTAATGAAAAACTGTTTTTT
j_gene: TRBJ2-3; d_gene: -; abundance: -; v_gene: TRBV29-1; CDR3aa: CSVGQRVKRDTQYF; CDR3nt: TGCAGCGTTGGCCAGCGGGTTAAGAGGGATACGCAGTATTTT
j_gene: TRBJ1-1; d_gene: -; abundance: few; v_gene: TRBV7-8; CDR3aa: CASSLVGRGLTEAFF; CDR3nt: TGTGCCAGCAGCTTAGTCGGCAGGGGACTCACTGAAGCTTTCTTT
j_gene: TRBJ2-5; d_gene: TRBD2; abundance: few; v_gene: TRBV7-3; CDR3aa: CASSTQSGGAVQYF; CDR3nt: TGTGCCAGCAGCACTCAAAGCGGGGGGGCCGTCCAGTACTTC
j_gene: TRBJ1-2; d_gene: -; abundance: few; v_gene: TRBV20-1; CDR3aa: CSARGGFSYGYTF; CDR3nt: TGCAGTGCTAGAGGGGGTTTTAGCTATGGCTACACCTTC
j_gene: TRBJ2-2; d_gene: TRBD1; abundance: few; v_gene: TRBV6-6; CDR3aa: CASRPGTGYTGELFF; CDR3nt: TGTGCCAGCAGGCCCGGGACAGGGTATACCGGGGAGCTGTTTTTT
j_gene: TRBJ2-6; d_gene: -; abundance: few; v_gene: TRBV12-3/TRBV12-4; CDR3aa: CASSFSPGANVLTF; CDR3nt: TGTGCCAGCAGTTTCTCCCCCGGGGCCAACGTCCTGACTTTC
j_gene: TRBJ2-7; d_gene: TRBD2; abundance: few; v_gene: TRBV10-3; CDR3aa: CAISERVGGNQDEQYF; CDR3nt: TGTGCCATCAGTGAGCGCGTCGGGGGGAACCAGGACGAGCAGTACTTC
j_gene: TRBJ1-6; d_gene: -; abundance: -; v_gene: TRBV7-2; CDR3aa: CASSLAGTSYNSPLHF; CDR3nt: TGTGCCAGCAGCTTAGCCGGGACATCCTATAATTCACCCCTCCACTTT
j_gene: TRBJ1-1; d_gene: TRBD1; abundance: many; v_gene: TRBV6-5; CDR3aa: CASSSIGQGGTEAFF; CDR3nt: TGTGCCAGCAGCTCTATCGGACAGGGGGGGACTGAAGCTTTCTTT
j_gene: TRBJ2-5; d_gene: -; abundance: many; v_gene: TRBV7-9; CDR3aa: CASSLRQQETQYF; CDR3nt: TGTGCCAGCAGCTTAAGACAGCAAGAGACCCAGTACTTC
j_gene: TRBJ2-5; d_gene: TRBD1; abundance: many; v_gene: TRBV9; CDR3aa: CASSVSPRDRRETQYF; CDR3nt: TGTGCCAGCAGCGTCTCCCCCCGGGACAGGCGGGAGACCCAGTACTTC
j_gene: TRBJ2-1; d_gene: -; abundance: -; v_gene: TRBV7-2; CDR3aa: CASSLAGRGQGMRNEQFF; CDR3nt: TGTGCCAGCAGCTTAGCGGGGAGGGGGCAGGGGATGAGGAATGAGCAGTTCTTC
j_gene: TRBJ2-3; d_gene: TRBD2; abundance: -; v_gene: TRBV7-3; CDR3aa: CASSLTVRRAGGVDTQYF; CDR3nt: TGTGCCAGCAGCTTAACGGTCCGGAGAGCGGGGGGTGTAGATACGCAGTATTTT
j_gene: TRBJ1-2; d_gene: -; abundance: few; v_gene: TRBV6-6; CDR3aa: CASSSMGQSGDYGYTF; CDR3nt: TGTGCCAGCAGTTCCATGGGACAATCCGGTGACTATGGCTACACCTTC
j_gene: TRBJ2-7; d_gene: -; abundance: few; v_gene: TRBV5-1; CDR3aa: CASSGTPRYEQYF; CDR3nt: TGCGCCAGCAGTGGAACCCCTAGGTACGAGCAGTACTTC
j_gene: TRBJ2-7; d_gene: -; abundance: -; v_gene: TRBV4-2; CDR3aa: CASSQWSSYEQYF; CDR3nt: TGTGCCAGCAGCCAATGGTCGTCCTACGAGCAGTACTTC
j_gene: TRBJ2-3; d_gene: -; abundance: -; v_gene: TRBV5-1; CDR3aa: CASSWGTDTQYF; CDR3nt: TGCGCCAGCAGCTGGGGCACAGATACGCAGTATTTT
j_gene: TRBJ2-3; d_gene: -; abundance: -; v_gene: TRBV5-1; CDR3aa: CASSTRPGADTQYF; CDR3nt: TGCGCCAGCAGTACTAGGCCCGGCGCAGATACGCAGTATTTT
j_gene: TRBJ2-5; d_gene: -; abundance: -; v_gene: TRBV9; CDR3aa: CASSVGGDALETQYF; CDR3nt: TGTGCCAGCAGCGTCGGCGGGGACGCTCTAGAGACCCAGTACTTC